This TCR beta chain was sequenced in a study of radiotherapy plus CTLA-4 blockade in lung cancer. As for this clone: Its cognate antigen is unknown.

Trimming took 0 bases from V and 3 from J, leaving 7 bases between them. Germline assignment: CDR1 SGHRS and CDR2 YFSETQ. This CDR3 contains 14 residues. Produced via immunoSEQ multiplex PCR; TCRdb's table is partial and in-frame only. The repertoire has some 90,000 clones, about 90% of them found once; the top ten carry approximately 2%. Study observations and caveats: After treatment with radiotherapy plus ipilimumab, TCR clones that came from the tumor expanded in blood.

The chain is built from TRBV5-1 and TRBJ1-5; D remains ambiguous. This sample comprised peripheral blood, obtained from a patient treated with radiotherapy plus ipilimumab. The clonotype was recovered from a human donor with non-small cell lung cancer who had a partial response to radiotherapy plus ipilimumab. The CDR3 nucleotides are TGCGCCAGCAGCTTGGAAAGCTTCAATCAGCCCCAGCATTTT. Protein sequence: CASSLESFNQPQHF.